This entry features one T cell receptor (beta chain) sequence. Its antigen remains unknown. Both 60 Vbeta primers and 13 Jbeta primers went into the PCR. The method was immunoSEQ multiplex PCR; TCRdb's version includes in-frame clones alone and lacks a portion of them. Counted here are some 110,000 clones, 82% occurring once; the ten biggest clones make up 1.5% to 2%. The data are from a study of cytomegalovirus exposure and HLA in healthy donors. Study-level points and caveats: For cytomegalovirus status, the classifier reportedly gave diagnoses with high specificity and sensitivity. The presence/absence work took it that sequencing depth was about the same across donors. HLA-A and HLA-B allele assignments for most subjects were reportedly predicted accurately using TCR beta sequences.

V lost 0 bases and J 0 bases, leaving 9 bases between the germline ends. CDR3 length equals 16 residues. Germline V CDR1 and CDR2: MGHRA, YSYEKL. When sampled, the donors appeared nominally healthy, though they likely had unrecorded immune exposures. V usage is TRBV4-1 and J usage is TRBJ1-5, with D possibly matching TRBD1 (5 bases). The receptor was derived from a middle-aged man in good health and CMV-seronegative. Source material: PBMCs. The CDR3 here is CASSQDRGHSNQPQHF. The CDR3 DNA reads TGCGCCAGCAGCCAAGATAGGGGCCATAGCAATCAGCCCCAGCATTTT.